In its sample, the clone carrying this T cell receptor (beta chain) was seen a few times. Its antigen remains unidentified. The sample comes from a study of T cell repertoires in cytomegalovirus infection. V shed 4 bases, J shed 2 bases, and the junction held 17 bases outside the gene matches. This CDR3 region has 19 residues. Germline V gene lookup returns CDR1 MGHRA and CDR2 YSYEKL. TCRdb used MiXCR to reprocess the reads, holding one entry per CDR3 protein. The sample lists a few hundred thousand distinct CDR3 sequences; almost 30% were seen once. The sequence was collected from a human donor in good health (CMV status not recorded). Some clones in this sample may be carry-over from other donors' samples. Sample: cultured PBMCs, taken from culture after CMV antigen stimulation. The chain uses TRBV4-1 and TRBJ2-3; 8 positions match TRBD2. CDR3 nucleotides: TGCGCCAGCAGCCGATCGAAGGCTGCGGGAGGCCCGAACACAGATACGCAGTATTTT. It encodes CASSRSKAAGGPNTDTQYF.